These 23 T cell receptor beta chains originate from one sample sequenced in a study of tissue T cells after allogeneic stem cell transplantation. The table came from immunoSEQ multiplex PCR; TCRdb's copy has only in-frame clones and leaves some out. The data show 48,000 or so clones, with less than 75% seen just once and roughly 0.77% held by the top ten. Sequences were obtained from sorted cells pooled from one or two spleens. All receptors come from a pool of C57BL/6 mice in good health.

A remark on this clone: The listed genes are named as in mouse. Read data end 1 residue before the CDR3 end; the end is taken from the germline J gene. The chain has TRBV31 and TRBJ1-4, with 7 bases matching TRBD1. Per the germline V gene, CDR1 is GKSSPN and CDR2 is SITVG. After removal of 8 bases from V and 4 bases from J, the junction contained 7 bases not matched to a gene. The CDR3 length is 13 residues. The DNA read from the CDR3 is TGTGCCACCCCGGGACAGCACAACGAAAGATTATTT. Its translation is CATPGQHNERLF. The whole CDR3 region reads CATPGQHNERLFF.

This clone was counted a single time. Germline and genes here are mouse. The read is 1 residue too short to cover the CDR3 end, so that end is filled in from the germline J gene. This chain uses TRBV12-2 with TRBJ2-3, with unresolved D. Trimming cost V 0 bases and J 5 bases, with 5 bases left between them. The CDR3 loop spans 12 amino acids. The germline V gene encodes CDR1 SGHLS and CDR2 HYDKME. The part of the CDR3 DNA that was read is TGTGCCAGCTCTCTCGATGGAGAAACGCTGTAT. Translating it yields CASSLDGETLY. The complete CDR3 reads CASSLDGETLYF. The full variable domain, its missing parts supplied by reference TRBV12-2 and TRBJ2-3, is NSGVVQSPRYIIKGKGERSILKCIPISGHLSVAWYQQTQGQELKFFIQHYDKMERDKGNLPSRFSVQQFDDYHSEMNMSALELEDSAVYFCASSLDGETLYFGSGTRLTVL.

Comment on this clone: The germline and genes are mouse ones. The CDR3 end is not reached by the read, which stops 1 residue before it; the germline J gene fills it in. The same CDR3 arises from other DNA sequences in this sample as well. This chain links TRBV17 with TRBJ1-2, with unresolved D. The germline V gene encodes CDR1 MNHDT and CDR2 YYDKIL. Trimming shortened V by 3 bases and J by 2 bases, and 4 bases separated the two germline ends. There are 12 residues in the CDR3. The sequenced part of the CDR3 DNA is TGTGCTAGCAGTAGGGATAACTCCGACTACACC. Translating gives CASSRDNSDYT. The complete CDR3 reads CASSRDNSDYTF.

This clone was seen once. Gene names refer to mouse genes. The read halts 1 residue ahead of the CDR3 end, with the missing end drawn from the germline J gene. This sequence joins TRBV5 and TRBJ2-1; 9 positions agree with TRBD1. Germline V lookup: CDR1 LGHNA, CDR2 YNLKQL (reference sequence). Trimming took 3 bases from V and 3 from J; bases not matched to a gene: 3. The CDR3 consists of 15 residues. This CDR3 is CASSQTGGVYAEQFF. The sequenced part of the CDR3 DNA is TGTGCCAGCAGCCAGACAGGGGGAGTCTATGCTGAGCAGTTC.

A few counts support this clone. Genes and germline come from the mouse. The read gets to within 1 residue of the CDR3 end, and the germline J gene fills in the rest. The chain couples TRBV31 to TRBJ2-7; 13 nucleotides match TRBD2. This CDR3 is 15 amino acids long. The germline gives CDR1 GKSSPN, CDR2 SITVG. Trimming removed 0 bases from V and 5 bases from J; junction bases left unmatched: 4. The part of the CDR3 DNA that was read is TGTGCCTGGAGTCTTGGACTGGGGGGGCTTGATGAACAGTAC. This gives the protein CAWSLGLGGLDEQY. The whole CDR3 protein reads CAWSLGLGGLDEQYF. The entire variable domain, with the rest obtained from reference TRBV31 and TRBJ2-7, is as follows: AQTIHQWPVAEIKAVGSPLSLGCTIKGKSSPNLYWYWQATGGTLQQLFYSITVGQVESVVQLNLSASRPKDDQFILSTEKLLLSHSGFYLCAWSLGLGGLDEQYFGPGTRLTVL.

On this clone: Genes and germline come from the mouse. With the read ending 1 residue before the CDR3 end, the germline J gene is used to fill in that end. The chain combines TRBV3 with TRBJ1-5; 7 bases agree with TRBD1. J lost 8 bases, V lost 4 bases, and 5 bases had no gene match. The CDR3 has 13 amino acids. CDR1 is SNHLY, CDR2 FYNGKV, per germline (reference sequence). The part of the CDR3 DNA that was read is TGTGCCAGCAGCTCGACAGGGAAGGAGGCTCCGCTT. As protein: CASSSTGKEAPL. The CDR3 as a whole reads CASSSTGKEAPLF.

A few counts support this clone. Gene names and germline refer to mouse. The CDR3 extends 1 residue past the end of the read, so its final part is completed from the germline J gene. The chain uses TRBV1 and TRBJ2-7, with 9 bases identical to TRBD2. The CDR3 covers 15 residues. After removal of 0 bases from V and 4 bases from J, the junction contained 4 bases not matched to a gene. CDR1 is NSQYPW, CDR2 LRSPGD, per germline (reference sequence). The CDR3 spells CTCSADSGGVYEQYF. The CDR3 DNA, read in part, is TGCACCTGCAGTGCAGATTCTGGGGGGGTTTATGAACAGTAC. Combining the CDR3 with reference TRBV1 and TRBJ2-7 gives the whole variable domain VTLLEQNPRWRLVPRGQAVNLRCILKNSQYPWMSWYQQDLQKQLQWLFTLRSPGDKEVKSLPGADYLATRVTDTELRLQVANMSQGRTLYCTCSADSGGVYEQYFGPGTRLTVL.

Worth noting for this clone: These gene names are mouse names. Coverage ceases 1 residue before the CDR3 finishes, and the germline J gene fills in the end. The V call is TRBV20, the J call TRBJ2-7; the D is unclear. This CDR3 region has 11 residues. V lost 2 bases and J 0 bases, leaving 2 bases between the germline ends. The germline V gene encodes CDR1 GFQATS and CDR2 STVNSAI. Incomplete CDR3 DNA: TGTGGTGCTAGGAGCTCCTATGAACAGTAC. Translation gives CGARSSYEQY. The entire CDR3 reads CGARSSYEQYF. Based on the CDR3 plus reference TRBV20 and TRBJ2-7, the full variable domain is GALVYQYPRRTICKSGTSMRMECQAVGFQATSVAWYRQSPQKTFELIALSTVNSAIKYEQNFTQEKFPISHPNLSFSSMTVLNAYLEDRGLYLCGARSSYEQYFGPGTRLTVL.

Worth noting for this clone: Mouse gene names and germline throughout. The observed sequence ends 1 residue before the CDR3 terminus, with the missing tail filled in from the germline J gene. This chain uses TRBV13-1 with TRBJ2-3; D perhaps matches TRBD1 (5 bases). The length of the CDR3 is 13 residues. Trimming left V 6 bases short and J 0 bases short, with 8 bases between. CDR1 and CDR2 from the germline V gene are NSHNY and SYGAGN. CDR3 sequence: CASKEGSAETLYF. The CDR3 DNA, read in part, is TGTGCCAGCAAGGAGGGGAGTGCAGAAACGCTGTAT.

This clone was detected once. Gene and germline names: mouse. The read is 1 residue too short to cover the CDR3 end, so that end is filled in from the germline J gene. The chain recombines TRBV1 with TRBJ2-2; D might be TRBD1 (5 bases). The CDR3 runs to 13 residues. The germline V gene encodes CDR1 NSQYPW and CDR2 LRSPGD (reference sequence). Trimming cost V 1 base and J 8 bases, with 8 bases left between them. The CDR3 region is CTCSAGQGGQLYF. The part of the CDR3 DNA that was read is TGCACCTGCAGTGCAGGGCAGGGAGGGCAGCTCTAC.

In regard to this clone: Genes here carry mouse names. The read falls 1 residue short of the CDR3 end, and the missing part is taken from the germline J gene. The chain is built from TRBV19 and TRBJ1-6; tentative D call: TRBD1 (5 bases). TRBJ1-6 carries the ORF label, with uncertain function. V was shortened by 5 bases and J by 4 bases, with 7 bases between the two germline ends. The CDR3 covers 13 residues. The V gene's germline CDR1 is FNHDT and CDR2 SITEND (reference sequence). CDR3 DNA (partial): TGTGCCAGCAGGACAGCTTATAATTCGCCCCTCTAC. It encodes CASRTAYNSPLY. The complete CDR3 reads CASRTAYNSPLYF.

Turning to this clone: Gene names denote mouse genes. The read halts 1 residue ahead of the CDR3 end, with the missing end drawn from the germline J gene. J is TRBJ2-5 and V is TRBV3, with TRBD1 identical over 10 bases. J lost 2 bases, V lost 3 bases, and 2 bases had no gene match. CDR1 SNHLY and CDR2 FYNGKV come from the germline V gene (reference sequence). CDR3 size: 15 residues. Incomplete CDR3 DNA: TGTGCCAGCAGCTTCGGGACAGGGGCCCAAGACACCCAGTAC. It codes for CASSFGTGAQDTQY. The complete CDR3 sequence is CASSFGTGAQDTQYF.

This clone was recorded a few times. Gene and germline names: mouse. The CDR3 is CASTAYERLFF. The CDR3 bases that were read are TGTGCCAGCACCGCTTACGAAAGATTATTT. The rearrangement joins TRBV19 to TRBJ1-4, with unresolved D. The read stops 1 residue short of the end of the CDR3; the missing end is completed from the germline J gene. V shed 6 bases and J shed 6 bases, with 6 bases lying between them. The CDR3 consists of 11 residues. Per germline, CDR1 FNHDT and CDR2 SITEND (reference sequence). The whole variable domain, remainder taken from reference TRBV19 and TRBJ1-4, is GGIITQTPKFLIGQEGQKLTLKCQQNFNHDTMYWYRQDSGKGLRLIYYSITENDLQKGDLSEGYDASREKKSSFSLTVTSAQKNEMAVFLCASTAYERLFFGHGTKLSVL.

This clone was counted once. These gene names are mouse names. The observed sequence ends 1 residue before the CDR3 terminus, with the missing tail filled in from the germline J gene. This chain links TRBV19 with TRBJ1-1, with D unresolved. Trimming stripped 4 bases from V and 4 bases from J, with 5 bases between. The CDR3 runs to 11 residues. The germline V gene encodes CDR1 FNHDT and CDR2 SITEND (reference sequence). The covered CDR3 bases are TGTGCCAGCAGTTCCCTCACAGAAGTCTTC. This codes for CASSSLTEVF. The CDR3 as a whole reads CASSSLTEVFF.

Concerning this clone: Gene names follow the mouse nomenclature. The CDR3 is cut off 1 residue early in the read; its end comes from the germline J gene. The V gene is TRBV13-1, the J gene TRBJ1-5; 7 bases align to TRBD1. V lost 2 bases and J lost 4; bases outside the gene matches: 0. This CDR3 is 13 amino acids long. Germline lookup yields CDR1 NSHNY and CDR2 SYGAGN. The CDR3 region is CASSEGQNQAPLF. The part of the CDR3 DNA that was read is TGTGCCAGCAGTGAGGGACAGAACCAGGCTCCGCTT.

Note on this clone: Germline and genes: mouse. The read falls 1 residue short of the CDR3 end, and the missing part is taken from the germline J gene. V gene TRBV1 combines with J gene TRBJ2-4, with TRBD1 matching over 9 bases. Germline V gene sequence: CDR1 NSQYPW, CDR2 LRSPGD (reference sequence). The CDR3 length is 14 residues. V trimming: 0 bases; J trimming: 5 bases; junction bases outside the gene matches: 0. This chain's CDR3 is CTCSAEGQGNTLYF. Incomplete CDR3 DNA: TGCACCTGCAGTGCAGAGGGACAGGGAAACACCTTGTAC. Together with reference TRBV1 and TRBJ2-4, the CDR3 gives the full variable domain: VTLLEQNPRWRLVPRGQAVNLRCILKNSQYPWMSWYQQDLQKQLQWLFTLRSPGDKEVKSLPGADYLATRVTDTELRLQVANMSQGRTLYCTCSAEGQGNTLYFGAGTRLSVL.

With regard to this clone: Here the gene names and germline are mouse. The read ends 1 residue early relative to the CDR3; the germline J gene fills the gap. The genes are TRBV3 and TRBJ2-5; D is possibly TRBD1 (5 bases). V shed 4 bases and J shed 4 bases, with 9 bases lying between them. Per the germline V gene, CDR1 is SNHLY and CDR2 is FYNGKV (reference sequence). There are 13 residues in the CDR3. The chain's CDR3 is CASSSQGKDTQYF. The DNA read from the CDR3 is TGTGCCAGCAGCTCCCAGGGTAAAGACACCCAGTAC. The full variable domain, rest sourced from reference TRBV3 and TRBJ2-5, is GPKVLQIPSHQIIDMGQMVTLNCDPVSNHLYFYWYKQILGQQMEFLVNFYNGKVMEKSKLFKDQFSVERPDGSYFTLKIQPTALEDSAVYFCASSSQGKDTQYFGPGTRLLVL.

A single count supports this clone. Gene names and germline refer to mouse. From the germline J gene comes the end of the CDR3, since the read stops 1 residue before it. The rearrangement links TRBV16 to TRBJ2-5; 10 positions agree with TRBD2. The germline V gene has CDR1 SGHSA and CDR2 FRNQAP. This CDR3 contains 15 residues. Trimming cost V 5 bases and J 5 bases; bases outside gene matches: 7. CDR3 amino acids: CASSPPGGARDTQYF. Partial CDR3 DNA: TGTGCAAGCAGCCCCCCTGGGGGGGCGCGAGACACCCAGTAC.

Only a few counts were recorded for this clone. Genes and germline come from the mouse. The read gets to within 1 residue of the CDR3 end, and the germline J gene fills in the rest. The gene calls are TRBV12-1 and TRBJ2-7, with TRBD1 matching over 7 bases. V shed 0 bases and J 0 bases; nucleotides not matched to a gene: 1. Germline values: CDR1 SGHSN, CDR2 HYEKVE. CDR3 length equals 14 residues. Incomplete CDR3 DNA: TGTGCCAGCTCTCTCCGGGACAGCTCCTATGAACAGTAC. Protein: CASSLRDSSYEQY. The whole CDR3 protein is CASSLRDSSYEQYF.

On this clone itself: Gene and germline names: mouse. The read terminates 1 residue ahead of where the CDR3 ends, so the germline J gene completes it. The rearrangement links TRBV13-2 to TRBJ2-5; no reliable D call. CDR3 length: 12 amino acids. Germline lookup yields CDR1 NNHNN and CDR2 SYGAGS (reference sequence). The ends were cut back, 0 bases at V and 6 bases at J, with 5 bases in the middle. The sequenced CDR3 bases are TGTGCCAGCGGTGATGCCAGTGACACCCAGTAC. Its protein is CASGDASDTQY. The entire CDR3 protein reads CASGDASDTQYF.

This clone was counted once. Mouse names are used for the genes. The CDR3 end is not reached by the read, which stops 1 residue before it; the germline J gene fills it in. V usage is TRBV1 and J usage is TRBJ2-1; 7 bases are a match to TRBD2. Germline CDR1 reads NSQYPW; CDR2 reads LRSPGD (reference sequence). The CDR3 totals 14 residues. Trimming took 3 bases from V and 5 from J; bases not matched to a gene: 4. The CDR3 spells CTCSARTGNAEQFF. The sequenced part of the CDR3 DNA is TGCACCTGCAGTGCGAGGACTGGAAATGCTGAGCAGTTC.

Of note for this clone: Here the gene names and germline are mouse. The read ends 1 residue before the CDR3 terminus; that terminus is restored from the germline J gene. The chain carries TRBV13-1 and TRBJ2-1; 12 nucleotides match TRBD2. This CDR3 is 15 amino acids long. Per the germline V gene, CDR1 is NSHNY and CDR2 is SYGAGN. V dropped 2 bases and J dropped 3; count of bases not matched to a gene: 0. The CDR3 loop reads CASSEDWGGYAEQFF. The covered CDR3 bases are TGTGCCAGCAGTGAGGACTGGGGGGGCTATGCTGAGCAGTTC.

As to this clone: Gene names follow the mouse nomenclature. Read coverage stops 1 residue before the CDR3 terminus; the germline J gene supplies the remainder. The chain joins TRBV16 to TRBJ2-7; TRBD2 agrees at 11 bases. Per germline, CDR1 SGHSA and CDR2 FRNQAP. The CDR3 consists of 15 residues. The ends lost 5 bases at V and 0 bases at J; junction bases unmatched: 3. This CDR3 is CASSGDWGSSYEQYF. CDR3 DNA (partial): TGTGCAAGCAGCGGGGACTGGGGGAGCTCCTATGAACAGTAC.